The T cell receptor (beta chain) under discussion was sequenced for a study of CD8+ T cells in alopecia areata. Following RNA extraction, reverse transcription yielded cDNA that acted as the sequencing template. Clones were sequenced by immunoSEQ multiplex PCR, and TCRdb holds only the in-frame ones, with some missing. The sample carries 130,000 to 150,000 clones, roughly 60% recorded once. This CDR3 spans 11 amino acids. Per the germline V gene, CDR1 is SGHVS and CDR2 is FQNEAQ. V lost 0 bases, J lost 7 bases, and 4 bases lay in between. Cell sorting was applied to PBMCs, and CD4+ and CD8+ T cells were collected. A word on this clone: Its antigen is not known.

Findings and caveats of the study: Alphabeta T cells residing in normal skin are also sequenced in scalp samples. More clonal than normal scalp was lesional scalp, particularly alopecia totalis/universalis.

Sequencing input: CD8+ T cells sorted from blood. This clonotype was obtained from a human donor in good health. This chain connects TRBV7-8 to TRBJ2-7; D ambiguous. This CDR3 is CASSLAVEQYF. The CDR3 bases are TGTGCCAGCAGCTTAGCTGTGGAGCAGTACTTC.